Following are 26 T cell receptor beta chains from one sample sequenced in a study of T cell repertoires in cytomegalovirus infection. TCRdb redid the calling of the reads with MiXCR, one entry per CDR3 protein. The sample shows about 180,000 distinct CDR3 sequences, 15% to 20% of them seen only once. Sequenced material: CD8+ T cells from PBMCs. These receptors all stem from a human donor in good health (CMV status not recorded). Some clones in this sample may be carry-over from other donors' samples.

The rearrangement uses TRBV7-6 and TRBJ2-5, with 10 bases lining up with TRBD2. The CDR3 extends over 14 amino acids. V was clipped by 2 bases and J by 11 bases; unmatched bases: 8. Germline assignment: CDR1 SGHVS and CDR2 FNYEAQ. Written as DNA, the CDR3 is TGTGCCAGCAGCTTACGGCTAGCGGGGGACTTACAGTACTTC. Amino acid sequence: CASSLRLAGDLQYF.

This clonotype was seen at least ten times. The chain has TRBV7-2 and TRBJ2-3; D gene ambiguous. Per the germline V gene, CDR1 is SGHTA and CDR2 is FQGNSA. With 3 bases removed from V and 0 bases from J, the gap between germline ends came to 13 bases. The CDR3 is made up of 16 amino acids. In nucleotides, the CDR3 is TGTGCCAGCAGCTTGAGAGGAGAAGGCAGCACAGATACGCAGTATTTT. Its translation is CASSLRGEGSTDTQYF.

This clonotype was detected only once. J is TRBJ1-2 and V is TRBV29-1, with unresolved D. V was shortened by 3 bases and J by 8 bases, with 16 bases between the two germline ends. Germline lookup yields CDR1 SQVTM and CDR2 ANQGSEA. The CDR3 extends over 13 amino acids. CDR3 residues: CSVDAGDPRGYTF. The CDR3 DNA reads TGCAGCGTTGATGCCGGAGACCCAAGGGGCTACACCTTC.

This clonotype was observed a handful of times. This chain connects TRBV5-1 to TRBJ2-1, with 8 bases that match TRBD2. The CDR3 has 15 residues. Germline CDR1 and CDR2: SGHRS and YFSETQ. After removal of 0 bases from V and 8 bases from J, the junction contained 7 bases not matched to a gene. The CDR3 reads CASSLEKRGRYEQFF. The CDR3 DNA is TGCGCCAGCAGCTTGGAAAAGCGGGGGAGGTATGAGCAGTTCTTC.

The rearrangement joins TRBV12-3 or TRBV12-4 to TRBJ1-2; perhaps TRBD1 as D (6 bases). V was clipped by 10 bases and J by 2 bases, with 20 bases between them. The CDR3 loop spans 15 amino acids. For the CDR3, the DNA is TGTGCCACCAGCGTCGACGGGAGGGGGAACTATGGCTACACCTTC. Translating gives CATSVDGRGNYGYTF.

The CDR3 here is CASSPLTGGSNQPQHF. CDR3 DNA sequence: TGTGCCAGCAGTCCTCTGACAGGGGGTAGCAATCAGCCCCAGCATTTT. The V gene is TRBV6-1, the J gene TRBJ1-5; 9 nucleotides align to TRBD1. The V segment lost 5 bases and the J segment 0 bases; nucleotides outside the gene matches: 5. The CDR3 runs 16 residues. Germline V gene lookup returns CDR1 MNHNS and CDR2 SASEGT.

This clonotype came up a few times. The chain uses TRBV6-5 and TRBJ1-1; D gene uncertain. The CDR3 is 13 residues long. The germline V gene encodes CDR1 MNHEY and CDR2 SVGAGI. V was trimmed by 2 bases and J by 2 bases, leaving 6 bases between them. In DNA form, the CDR3 reads TGTGCCAGCAGTTACGTCTCAAACACTGAAGCTTTCTTT. This codes for CASSYVSNTEAFF.

This clonotype was counted ten times or more. This chain connects TRBV7-8 to TRBJ1-2, with D possibly matching TRBD1 (6 bases). CDR1 is SGHVS and CDR2 is FQNEAQ in the germline V gene. This CDR3 contains 19 residues. The V end lost 1 base, the J end lost 6 bases, and 27 bases lay between the germline ends. The CDR3 loop is CASSLVVDRGSSVPNGYTF. The CDR3 DNA sequence: TGTGCCAGCAGCTTAGTCGTAGATAGGGGGAGTTCGGTACCCAATGGCTACACCTTC.

The rearrangement joins TRBV7-2 to TRBJ2-3, with 12 bases fitting TRBD2. The V and J ends lost 4 bases and 9 bases, in that order; junction bases with no gene match: 8. Germline values: CDR1 SGHTA, CDR2 FQGNSA. The CDR3 totals 15 residues. The CDR3 loop is CASSSRLAGEGTQYF. The DNA for the CDR3 is TGTGCCAGCAGCTCAAGACTAGCGGGGGAGGGGACGCAGTATTTT.

This clonotype occurred a few times. The chain employs TRBV7-9 and TRBJ2-1; D is possibly TRBD1 or TRBD2 (5 bases each). Germline CDR1 SEHNR, CDR2 FQNEAQ (reference sequence). The germline V and J ends were trimmed by 5 bases and 12 bases, with 17 bases remaining between them. The CDR3 is 13 residues long. CDR3 nucleotide sequence: TGTGCCAGCAGCCTTCGGGACGGAAAGGGGCAGTTCTTC. Amino acids: CASSLRDGKGQFF.

The chain links TRBV7-8 to TRBJ2-7, with D tentatively TRBD1 (6 bases). Trimming left V 2 bases short and J 4 bases short, with 9 bases between. The germline V gene encodes CDR1 SGHVS and CDR2 FQNEAQ. The CDR3 loop spans 13 amino acids. DNA for the CDR3: TGTGCCAGCAGCTTAAACAGGGTATACGAGCAGTACTTC. The encoded protein is CASSLNRVYEQYF.

This clonotype was seen repeatedly, ten times or more. The chain combines TRBV6-2 or TRBV6-3 with TRBJ2-5; D gene uncertain. CDR1 and CDR2 (germline): MNHEY, SVGEGT. CDR3 length: 13 amino acids. The V end was cut by 2 bases, the J end by 1 base, with 5 bases between. CDR3 sequence reads: CASSYESQETQYF. The CDR3 region has the DNA TGTGCCAGCAGTTACGAGAGCCAAGAGACCCAGTACTTC.

Details on this clonotype: A junction end diverges from the germline sequence, so it may reflect a read error. The chain employs TRBV4-3 and TRBJ2-1; D is uncertain. This CDR3 contains 14 residues. Germline V lookup: CDR1 LGHNA, CDR2 YSLEER. CDR3 sequence (DNA): TGCGCCAGAAGCCAAGATATTTCCCCGGGTGAGCAGTTCTTC. Translating gives CARSQDISPGEQFF.

The chain couples TRBV28 to TRBJ2-6; D may be TRBD2 (6 bases). CDR1 is MDHEN and CDR2 is SYDVKM in the germline V gene. This CDR3 spans 17 amino acids. V was shortened by 5 bases and J by 6 bases, with 20 bases between the two germline ends. CDR3 sequence: CASSLTTSDYPANVLTF. The CDR3 DNA reads TGTGCCAGCAGTCTAACTACATCGGACTACCCGGCCAACGTCCTGACTTTC.

The chain employs TRBV10-3 and TRBJ1-5, with TRBD1 identical over 7 bases. The CDR3 runs to 16 residues. After removal of 2 bases from V and 9 bases from J, the junction contained 13 bases not matched to a gene. Germline CDR1 and CDR2: ENHRY and SYGVKD. Here the CDR3 DNA reads TGTGCCATCAGTGAGACCGGTGGAGGGGGCCAAGGGCCCCAGCATTTT. Translating gives CAISETGGGGQGPQHF.

In its sample, this clonotype was seen a few times. The rearrangement links TRBV7-8 to TRBJ2-6, with TRBD1 matching 7 bases. CDR1 and CDR2 from the germline V gene are SGHVS and FQNEAQ. V lost 4 bases to trimming and J lost 2 bases; unmatched junction nucleotides: 2. CDR3 length: 15 residues. This CDR3 is CASSSTGTGANVLTF. The CDR3 nucleotides read TGTGCCAGCAGCTCGACAGGGACTGGGGCCAACGTCCTGACTTTC.

The chain is built from TRBV5-1 and TRBJ2-3; TRBD2 aligns across 9 bases. This CDR3 has 16 amino acids. The ends lost 0 bases at V and 1 base at J; junction bases unmatched: 3. CDR1 is SGHRS and CDR2 is YFSETQ in the germline V gene. The CDR3 protein is CASSLEAGGRTDTQYF. The CDR3 DNA sequence: TGCGCCAGCAGCTTGGAAGCGGGGGGCCGCACAGATACGCAGTATTTT.

This clonotype was recorded a few times. The chain couples TRBV12-3 or TRBV12-4 to TRBJ2-5; D not certain. Trimming shortened V by 6 bases and J by 5 bases, and 10 bases separated the two germline ends. The CDR3 length is 12 residues. CDR3 loop: CASRYEGETQYF. For the CDR3, the DNA is TGTGCCAGCAGATATGAAGGGGAGACCCAGTACTTC.

The gene calls are TRBV7-6 and TRBJ2-1, with 7 bases lining up with TRBD2. The germline V gene encodes CDR1 SGHVS and CDR2 FNYEAQ. CDR3 size: 13 residues. Germline trimming cut 8 bases from V and 9 bases from J; bases unmatched to any gene: 10. The CDR3 loop is CASGSGFRSEQFF. The CDR3 coding sequence is TGTGCCAGCGGTAGCGGGTTTAGGTCTGAGCAGTTCTTC.

The J gene is TRBJ2-2, the V gene TRBV27; 8 nucleotides line up with TRBD1. Germline assignment: CDR1 MNHEY and CDR2 SMNVEV (reference sequence). Unmatched junction bases numbered 7, after V lost 4 bases and J lost 3 bases. CDR3 length equals 16 residues. CDR3 sequence: CASSSPDREDTGELFF. The CDR3 DNA is TGTGCCAGCAGTTCCCCGGACAGGGAGGACACCGGGGAGCTGTTTTTT.

J is TRBJ1-2 and V is TRBV7-2; TRBD1 is a possible D gene (5 bases). The CDR3 length is 14 residues. The germline CDR1 and CDR2 sequences are SGHTA and FQGNSA. V was pared by 6 bases and J by 8 bases, with 19 bases between. The CDR3 DNA follows: TGTGCCAGCAGGGGAATCAGGGATAGAGGCGGCTACACCTTC. Translated, it gives CASRGIRDRGGYTF.

The rearrangement links TRBV7-4 to TRBJ2-4, with D unclear. V lost 4 bases to trimming and J lost 3 bases, with 16 bases between them. Germline CDR1 reads SGHVT; CDR2 reads SQSDAQ. The CDR3 extends over 16 amino acids. CDR3 bases: TGTGCCAGCAGCTCTTCTCTCCCGGGCAGCAAAAACATTCAGTACTTC. It encodes CASSSSLPGSKNIQYF.

The J gene is TRBJ1-5, the V gene TRBV6-5; TRBD1 matches at 8 bases. Germline V CDR1 and CDR2: MNHEY, SVGAGI. V gave up 5 bases and J gave up 5 bases; unmatched junction bases: 14. This CDR3 spans 17 amino acids. The CDR3 sequence is CASSHPGDRHSDQPQHF. CDR3 DNA: TGTGCCAGCAGTCACCCGGGGGACAGGCATTCGGATCAGCCCCAGCATTTT.

In its sample, this clonotype was seen many times. The CDR3 DNA reads as TGTGCCCGACGAGGGGAAGGGATATCTCTTGGAACTGAAGCTTTCTTT. Protein: CARRGEGISLGTEAFF. The chain is built from TRBV2 and TRBJ1-1; D possibly corresponds to TRBD1 (5 bases). Trimming removed 11 bases at V and 5 bases at J, with 27 bases between. Germline V CDR1 and CDR2: SNHLY, FYNNEI. The CDR3 runs to 16 residues.

V and J are TRBV2 and TRBJ2-3; the D gene is possibly TRBD2 (7 bases). V lost 7 bases and J 6 bases, leaving 20 bases between the germline ends. CDR3 size: 15 residues. From germline, CDR1 is SNHLY and CDR2 FYNNEI. The CDR3 coding sequence is TGTGCCAGCACGGTGGGGGGGGCCCCTTCCGATACGCAGTATTTT. As protein: CASTVGGAPSDTQYF.

The sample holds a few counts of this clonotype. This chain links TRBV28 with TRBJ1-6; D uncertain. The CDR3 totals 14 residues. CDR1 and CDR2 (germline): MDHEN, SYDVKM. V gave up 2 bases and J gave up 8 bases, with 10 bases separating them. The CDR3 sequence: CASSLLDGDSPLHF. CDR3 bases: TGTGCCAGCAGTTTACTGGACGGGGATTCACCCCTCCACTTT.